These T cell receptor beta chains were read from a single sample in a study of T-cell reconstitution after alpha-beta-depleted transplantation in children. TCRdb re-called the PCR reads with MiXCR, one entry per CDR3 protein. The repertoire has about 300,000 distinct CDR3 sequences, over 9% of them found once; the top ten carry about 8%. The starting material was PBMCs, obtained before TCRalphabeta/CD19-depleted stem cell transplant. These receptors came from a boy in the first two years of life with acute myeloid leukemia, due to receive a stem cell transplant. CDR3s include the opening cysteine and the closing phenylalanine or tryptophan.

TRBJ1-2,TRBV6-2/TRBV6-3,CASSYLLTGTGYGYTF
TRBJ2-6,TRBV10-2,CASSEWAGPGANVLTF
TRBJ1-2,TRBV20-1,CSARALPLTVYGYTF
TRBJ1-5,TRBV28,CASSLKVTHQPQHF
TRBJ2-5,TRBV12-3/TRBV12-4,CASRLNTLETQYF
TRBJ2-7,TRBV7-3,CASSLHGTGGYEQYF
TRBJ1-3,TRBV29-1,CSASGNSGNTIYF
TRBJ1-1,TRBV29-1,CSVDGLLRNTEAFF
TRBJ1-5,TRBV30,CAWSVGGQPQHF
TRBJ2-7,TRBV5-6,CASSPPRVPSYEQYF
TRBJ2-4,TRBV2,CASSGGTESIQYF
TRBJ2-7,TRBV7-9,CASSLGVGEQYF
TRBJ1-5,TRBV11-2,CASSPGAGIYQPQHF
TRBJ1-4,TRBV19,CATQKRGKATNEKLFF
TRBJ2-1,TRBV11-3,CASSLGVGGQEYNEQFF
TRBJ2-2,TRBV7-8,CASSLVGLAGGLDGELFF
TRBJ2-1,TRBV5-1,CASTIGGREALYNEQFF
TRBJ1-2,TRBV7-2,CASSRGAGDYGYTF
TRBJ1-3,TRBV7-2,CASSFSSLAGNTIYF
TRBJ2-3,TRBV7-8,CASSFLTRGTDTQYF
TRBJ2-3,TRBV7-2,CASSLAPISGSTDTQYF
TRBJ2-5,TRBV9,CASSVVNGETQYF
TRBJ2-1,TRBV29-1,CSVDARTSFYNEQFF
TRBJ2-7,TRBV4-3,CASSQERGGQGYEQYF
TRBJ1-6,TRBV28,CASSIPAGSDYNSPLHF
TRBJ2-1,TRBV7-9,CASSLRGGLAGNEQFF
TRBJ2-5,TRBV20-1,CSAGGTGGRKRPRTQYF
TRBJ2-7,TRBV20-1,CSARGTSYEQYF
TRBJ1-5,TRBV4-2,CASSQDDHPGDQPQHF
TRBJ2-1,TRBV11-1,CASSLPNYPLAGGLEQFF
TRBJ2-3,TRBV29-1,CSAPGTGGTDTQYF
TRBJ2-3,TRBV27,CASSTPPGTQYF
TRBJ2-4,TRBV7-2,CASSSHARGRENIQYF
TRBJ1-5,TRBV6-5,CASSYYGQGSTYSNQPQHF
TRBJ2-6,TRBV7-2,CASSPLGLSGANVLTF
TRBJ1-1,TRBV12-3/TRBV12-4,CASSVEGAGRAFF
TRBJ2-1,TRBV7-2,CASSPAGIRQFF
TRBJ2-2,TRBV11-2,CASSSATGELFF
TRBJ2-3,TRBV12-3/TRBV12-4,CASRGSGARADTQYF
TRBJ2-3,TRBV12-3/TRBV12-4,CASTVTSGRAEEVTDTQYF
TRBJ2-2,TRBV12-3/TRBV12-4,CASSLWSTNTGELFF
TRBJ1-1,TRBV29-1,CSVDPGRTEAFF
TRBJ2-7,TRBV11-1,CASSLVPLAGGVNEQYF
TRBJ2-1,TRBV7-2,CASSLEVSIYNEQFF
TRBJ2-7,TRBV10-3,CAIRGTSLTGFYEQYF
TRBJ2-4,TRBV28,CASKGWGLGNIQYF
TRBJ2-1,TRBV15,CATSGRRQNNEQFF